Listed below are T cell receptor beta chains from one sample, sequenced in a study of Ad26.COV2.S vaccination and SARS-CoV-2 variants. TCRdb keeps only in-frame clones here, not all; method: immunoSEQ multiplex PCR. Among 300,000 to 500,000 clones listed, roughly nine tenths were seen once. The sample here was peripheral blood, taken in a trial of Ad26.COV2.S vaccine versus placebo. The source of these receptors is a person aged 18 to 65 who received the Ad26.COV2.S COVID-19 vaccine or a placebo. The CDR3 runs from the conserved cysteine through the conserved F or W. The D gene is left open where the match is weak. A clone size is listed for some rows: how often the clone was seen (once, few, many), or a class if it is expanded.

d_gene	v_gene	len	j_gene	abundance	CDR3aa	CDR3nt
.	TRBV7-2	15	TRBJ2-2	.	CASSLWRANTGELFF	TGTGCCAGCAGCTTATGGCGGGCGAACACCGGGGAGCTGTTTTTT
.	TRBV5-1	13	TRBJ2-5	.	CASSFQGSETQYF	TGCGCCAGCAGCTTCCAGGGGTCGGAGACCCAGTACTTC
TRBD2	TRBV7-9	16	TRBJ2-3	.	CASSLAPLAGVDTQYF	TGTGCCAGCAGCTTAGCCCCCCTAGCGGGGGTAGATACGCAGTATTTT
.	TRBV4-2	13	TRBJ2-7	once	CASSGSGSYEQYF	TGTGCCAGCAGCGGCTCGGGCTCCTACGAGCAGTACTTC
.	TRBV5-1	13	TRBJ2-1	.	CASSPRFGDEQFF	TGCGCCAGCAGCCCTCGGTTTGGCGATGAGCAGTTCTTC
TRBD1	TRBV4-1	15	TRBJ1-2	once	CASSRDREQANGYTF	TGCGCCAGCAGCCGGGACAGGGAGCAGGCGAATGGCTACACCTTC
.	TRBV30	12	TRBJ1-2	.	CAWSAGNYGYTF	TGTGCCTGGAGTGCCGGTAACTATGGCTACACCTTC
.	TRBV3-1/TRBV3-2	14	TRBJ2-7	.	CASSQMGDSAEQYF	TGTGCCAGCAGCCAAATGGGGGATAGCGCCGAGCAGTACTTC
.	TRBV18	14	TRBJ1-5	few	CASSTGRRNQPQHF	TGTGCCAGCTCGACAGGTAGGCGCAATCAGCCCCAGCATTTT
.	TRBV4-1	15	TRBJ2-7	.	CASSQERNFYYEQYF	TGCGCCAGCAGCCAAGAAAGGAACTTTTACTACGAGCAGTACTTC
TRBD1	TRBV5-1	15	TRBJ2-1	.	CASRSGGLSYNEQFF	TGCGCCAGCCGATCAGGGGGCCTCTCCTACAATGAGCAGTTCTTC
.	TRBV14	13	TRBJ1-1	.	CASSLMKGAEAFF	TGTGCCAGCAGCCTCATGAAGGGGGCTGAAGCTTTCTTT
TRBD1	TRBV4-1	17	TRBJ1-2	.	CASSQRDRDPTNYGYTF	TGCGCCAGCAGCCAAAGGGACAGGGACCCTACTAACTATGGCTACACCTTC
TRBD2	TRBV19	14	TRBJ2-5	.	CASSKRGNQETQYF	TGTGCCAGTAGTAAGCGGGGGAACCAAGAGACCCAGTACTTC
TRBD2	TRBV7-8	17	TRBJ2-3	.	CASSPRLAGGLTDTQYF	TGTGCCAGCAGCCCTCGACTAGCGGGGGGCCTCACAGATACGCAGTATTTT
.	TRBV10-1	15	TRBJ1-5	.	CASSEGGSSNQPQHF	TGCGCCAGCAGTGAAGGGGGTTCGAGCAATCAGCCCCAGCATTTT
TRBD1	TRBV9	15	TRBJ1-5	.	CASSSHDRVGQPQHF	TGTGCCAGCAGCTCCCATGACAGGGTAGGCCAGCCCCAGCATTTT
TRBD1	TRBV5-5	19	TRBJ1-1	.	CASSLYRGLFSMGDTEAFF	TGTGCCAGCAGCCTGTACAGGGGGCTCTTTAGTATGGGGGACACTGAAGCTTTCTTT
TRBD1	TRBV19	16	TRBJ1-1	.	CASSQGTGPKNSEAFF	TGTGCCAGTAGCCAAGGGACAGGCCCTAAGAACTCTGAAGCTTTCTTT
TRBD1	TRBV9	13	TRBJ2-5	.	CASSPRDRETQYF	TGTGCCAGCAGCCCGCGGGACAGGGAGACCCAGTACTTC
TRBD1	TRBV5-1	14	TRBJ1-6	.	CASRPGTGISPLHF	TGCGCCAGCAGGCCCGGGACAGGGATTTCACCCCTCCACTTT
TRBD1	TRBV4-3	16	TRBJ2-2	.	CASSQGFPGGTGELFF	TGCGCCAGCAGCCAAGGTTTCCCAGGGGGCACCGGGGAGCTGTTTTTT